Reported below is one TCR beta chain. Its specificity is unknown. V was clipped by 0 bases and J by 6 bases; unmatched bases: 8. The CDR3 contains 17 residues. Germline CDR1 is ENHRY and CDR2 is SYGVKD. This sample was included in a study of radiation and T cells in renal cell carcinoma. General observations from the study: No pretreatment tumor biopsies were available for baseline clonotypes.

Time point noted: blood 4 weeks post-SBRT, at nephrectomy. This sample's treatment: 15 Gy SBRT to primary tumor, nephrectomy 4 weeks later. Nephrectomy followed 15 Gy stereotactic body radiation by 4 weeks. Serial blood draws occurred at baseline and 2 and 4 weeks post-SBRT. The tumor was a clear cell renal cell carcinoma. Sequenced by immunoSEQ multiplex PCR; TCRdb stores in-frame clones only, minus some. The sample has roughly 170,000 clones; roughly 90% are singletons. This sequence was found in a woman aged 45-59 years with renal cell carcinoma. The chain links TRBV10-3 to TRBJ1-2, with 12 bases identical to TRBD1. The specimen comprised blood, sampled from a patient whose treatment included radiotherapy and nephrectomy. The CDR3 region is CAISESVPGQGADGYTF. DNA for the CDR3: TGTGCCATCAGTGAGTCGGTTCCGGGACAGGGGGCTGATGGCTACACCTTC.